One and the same sample provided the 31 T cell receptor beta chains below, sequenced in a study of cytotoxic CD8 clonotypes in ibrutinib-treated CLL. Method: immunoSEQ multiplex PCR; TCRdb's copy keeps in-frame clones and lacks some. The sample has some 120,000 clones; around 80% are singletons. The sequences come from PBMCs, collected after 24 months of ibrutinib treatment. These receptor sequences come from a human donor with chronic lymphocytic leukemia.

The genes are TRBV18 and TRBJ1-1; D is unresolved. The V end was cut by 2 bases, the J end by 2 bases, with 12 bases between. Germline V lookup: CDR1 KGHSH, CDR2 LQKENI. This CDR3 is 15 amino acids long. The CDR3 sequence: CASSPSLGDNTEAFF. The CDR3, as DNA: TGTGCCAGCTCACCAAGCCTCGGGGATAACACTGAAGCTTTCTTT.

This sequence joins TRBV7-9 and TRBJ1-5; 8 nucleotides match TRBD1. Germline trimming cut 3 bases from V and 3 bases from J; bases unmatched to any gene: 13. The CDR3 runs to 18 residues. Per germline, CDR1 SEHNR and CDR2 FQNEAQ (reference sequence). CDR3: CASSLGRTGTQSNQPQHF. As DNA, the CDR3 is TGTGCCAGCAGCTTGGGAAGGACAGGGACTCAATCCAATCAGCCCCAGCATTTT. Full variable domain (rest looked up from reference TRBV7-9 and TRBJ1-5): DTGVSQNPRHKITKRGQNVTFRCDPISEHNRLYWYRQTLGQGPEFLTYFQNEAQLEKSRLLSDRFSAERPKGSFSTLEIQRTEQGDSAMYLCASSLGRTGTQSNQPQHFGDGTRLSIL.

The V gene is TRBV6-6, the J gene TRBJ1-1, with 9 bases lining up with TRBD1. Germline CDR1 MNHNY, CDR2 SVGAGI (reference sequence). The CDR3 sequence is 14 residues long. Losses at the gene ends were 1 base for V and 8 bases for J; bases not matched to a gene: 5. The CDR3 DNA follows: TGTGCCAGCAGTTACTTAACCGGGACAGGGGAAGCTTTCTTT. Amino acid sequence: CASSYLTGTGEAFF.

J is TRBJ2-5 and V is TRBV25-1; D gene ambiguous. Trimming pared 7 bases from V and 1 base from J, leaving 10 bases between. The CDR3 extends over 13 amino acids. Germline loops: CDR1 MGHDK, CDR2 SYGVNS. CDR3 region: CASTPSPQETQYF. CDR3 nucleotides: TGTGCCAGCACCCCTTCCCCCCAAGAGACCCAGTACTTC.

The chain uses TRBV14 and TRBJ1-1; no reliable D call. V was pared by 1 base and J by 1 base, with 7 bases between. This CDR3 has 14 amino acids. CDR1 and CDR2 from the germline V gene are SGHDN and FVKESK. The CDR3 sequence: CASSQVGPNTEAFF. The CDR3 DNA is TGTGCCAGCAGCCAAGTCGGGCCGAACACTGAAGCTTTCTTT. Based on the CDR3 plus reference TRBV14 and TRBJ1-1, the full variable domain is EAGVTQFPSHSVIEKGQTVTLRCDPISGHDNLYWYRRVMGKEIKFLLHFVKESKQDESGMPNNRFLAERTGGTYSTLKVQPAELEDSGVYFCASSQVGPNTEAFFGQGTRLTVV.

J is TRBJ1-2 and V is TRBV10-1; weak D call: TRBD1 (6 bases). The CDR3 covers 12 residues. Germline values: CDR1 WNHNN, CDR2 SYGVQD (reference sequence). V lost 2 bases to trimming and J lost 7 bases, with 8 bases between them. Here the CDR3 DNA reads TGCGCCAGCAGTGAGGGGGACACTGGCTACACCTTC. Residues: CASSEGDTGYTF.

The chain has TRBV11-2 and TRBJ2-2; 8 bases line up with TRBD1. Germline V gives CDR1 SGHAT, CDR2 FQNNGV. This CDR3 is built from 13 residues. Trimming removed 11 bases from V and 5 bases from J; junction bases left unmatched: 7. In DNA, the CDR3 is TGTGCCGGACAGGGACCGCGGACCGGGGAGCTGTTTTTT. This translates into CAGQGPRTGELFF.

CDR3 residues: CASSATETQYF. For the CDR3, the DNA is TGTGCCAGCAGCGCCACGGAGACCCAGTACTTC. The chain recombines TRBV9 with TRBJ2-5; unclear D gene. Trimming took off 3 bases at V and 5 bases at J, with 5 bases between the two ends. Per the germline V gene, CDR1 is SGDLS and CDR2 is YYNGEE. CDR3 length equals 11 residues. The full variable domain, its missing parts supplied by reference TRBV9 and TRBJ2-5, is DSGVTQTPKHLITATGQRVTLRCSPRSGDLSVYWYQQSLDQGLQFLIQYYNGEERAKGNILERFSAQQFPDLHSELNLSSLELGDSALYFCASSATETQYFGPGTRLLVL.

This clone was seen once. The V call is TRBV19, the J call TRBJ1-5; D may be TRBD1 (5 bases). Trimming took off 7 bases at V and 3 bases at J, with 19 bases between the two ends. The germline V gene has CDR1 LNHDA and CDR2 SQIVND (reference sequence). The CDR3 length is 16 residues. The chain's CDR3 is CASTGGRDGNNQPQHF. The CDR3 DNA reads TGTGCCAGTACCGGAGGTAGGGACGGCAACAATCAGCCCCAGCATTTT.

This chain connects TRBV7-9 to TRBJ1-1; D is ambiguous. With 2 bases removed from V and 4 bases from J, the gap between germline ends came to 11 bases. The CDR3 is made up of 14 amino acids. Germline-derived CDR1 and CDR2 are SEHNR and FQNEAQ (reference sequence). The CDR3 bases are TGTGCCAGCAGCTTAAGGGAGTTGGGCACTGAAGCTTTCTTT. Translating gives CASSLRELGTEAFF.

Remarks on this clone: At one of its ends the junction is not consistent with the germline gene, which may arise from a read error. The chain links TRBV5-1 to TRBJ1-1; D is ambiguous. The CDR3 covers 13 residues. Germline CDR1 SGHRS, CDR2 YFSETQ. CDR3 sequence: CAGSFGDNTEAFF. In DNA form, the CDR3 reads TGCGCCGGCAGCTTTGGGGATAACACTGAAGCTTTCTTT. The whole variable domain, filled in from reference TRBV5-1 and TRBJ1-1, reads KAGVTQTPRYLIKTRGQQVTLSCSPISGHRSVSWYQQTPGQGLQFLFEYFSETQRNKGNFPGRFSGRQFSNSRSEMNVSTLELGDSALYLCAGSFGDNTEAFFGQGTRLTVV.

The chain uses TRBV19 and TRBJ2-5; tentative D call: TRBD1 (5 bases). Per the germline V gene, CDR1 is LNHDA and CDR2 is SQIVND (reference sequence). The CDR3 runs to 16 residues. Trimming took 3 bases from V and 5 from J, leaving 19 bases between them. The CDR3 spells CASSISAGNDWETQYF. CDR3 DNA sequence: TGTGCCAGTAGTATCTCCGCAGGGAACGATTGGGAGACCCAGTACTTC.

The rearrangement uses TRBV9 and TRBJ2-3; 12 bases agree with TRBD2. Germline trimming cut 4 bases from V and 0 bases from J; bases unmatched to any gene: 9. Germline lookup yields CDR1 SGDLS and CDR2 YYNGEE. The CDR3 runs to 18 residues. In nucleotides, the CDR3 is TGTGCCAGCAGCATGACTAGCGGGGGATCGCCTAGCACAGATACGCAGTATTTT. It encodes CASSMTSGGSPSTDTQYF.

This sequence joins TRBV18 and TRBJ2-4; 7 bases are shared with TRBD1. J was trimmed by 0 bases and V by 3 bases; bases with no gene match: 5. CDR3 length equals 16 residues. In germline, CDR1 is KGHSH, CDR2 LQKENI. Here the CDR3 DNA reads TGTGCCAGCTCACCTCAGGGACAGCTAGCCAAAAACATTCAGTACTTC. It yields the protein CASSPQGQLAKNIQYF.

The V gene is TRBV5-1, the J gene TRBJ2-1; 10 nucleotides agree with TRBD2. The CDR3 consists of 16 residues. CDR1 SGHRS and CDR2 YFSETQ come from the germline V gene. Germline trimming cut 4 bases from V and 0 bases from J; bases unmatched to any gene: 4. The CDR3, as DNA: TGCGCCAGCAGCAGTAGCGGGGGGCTCTCCTACAATGAGCAGTTCTTC. As protein: CASSSSGGLSYNEQFF.

The chain joins TRBV6-6 to TRBJ1-2; D is unresolved. The CDR3 is made up of 13 amino acids. CDR1 is MNHNY, CDR2 SVGAGI, per germline (reference sequence). V gave up 2 bases and J gave up 4 bases, with 8 bases separating them. CDR3: CASSYDGTYGYTF. As DNA, the CDR3 is TGTGCCAGCAGTTACGACGGTACCTATGGCTACACCTTC.

The chain has TRBV28 and TRBJ2-3; 9 bases match TRBD2. The CDR3 has 14 residues. J was trimmed by 2 bases and V by 7 bases; bases with no gene match: 4. Germline assignment: CDR1 MDHEN and CDR2 SYDVKM. The CDR3 region has the DNA TGTGCCAGCACGGAGCGGGGGGCCACAGATACGCAGTATTTT. Translating gives CASTERGATDTQYF.

This chain joins TRBV19 and TRBJ1-1, with no clear D. The germline V gene encodes CDR1 LNHDA and CDR2 SQIVND (reference sequence). V lost 2 bases and J 4 bases, leaving 8 bases between the germline ends. This CDR3 contains 13 residues. CDR3 region: CASSIIGVTEAFF. The CDR3 region has the DNA TGTGCCAGTAGTATAATTGGAGTCACTGAAGCTTTCTTT. The whole variable domain, remainder taken from reference TRBV19 and TRBJ1-1, is DGGITQSPKYLFRKEGQNVTLSCEQNLNHDAMYWYRQDPGQGLRLIYYSQIVNDFQKGDIAEGYSVSREKKESFPLTVTSAQKNPTAFYLCASSIIGVTEAFFGQGTRLTVV.

This chain links TRBV27 with TRBJ1-2, with D unclear. The CDR3 sequence is 13 residues long. Trimming removed 3 bases from V and 2 bases from J, with 7 bases in between. Germline V lookup: CDR1 MNHEY, CDR2 SMNVEV (reference sequence). The CDR3 sequence: CASSFGRNYGYTF. The CDR3 DNA sequence: TGTGCCAGCAGTTTTGGAAGGAACTATGGCTACACCTTC.

The chain uses TRBV20-1 and TRBJ1-1; weak D call: TRBD1 (6 bases). V shed 7 bases and J shed 4 bases, with 10 bases lying between them. This CDR3 spans 11 amino acids. Per the germline V gene, CDR1 is DFQATT and CDR2 is SNEGSKA (reference sequence). CDR3 amino acids: CSVGGGTEAFF. In DNA, the CDR3 is TGCAGTGTGGGAGGGGGCACTGAAGCTTTCTTT.

This clone was seen just once. The chain employs TRBV7-2 and TRBJ2-7; TRBD1 or TRBD2 may be the D gene (6 bases each). CDR3 length: 15 residues. Trimming stripped 1 base from V and 2 bases from J, with 12 bases between. Germline-derived CDR1 and CDR2 are SGHTA and FQGNSA. CDR3: CASSLVRGAAYEQYF. DNA for the CDR3: TGTGCCAGCAGCTTAGTTAGGGGGGCCGCCTACGAGCAGTACTTC.

The rearrangement links TRBV5-8 to TRBJ1-5; D not certain. The CDR3 runs 13 residues. Looked up from germline, CDR1 is SGHTS and CDR2 is YDEGEE. Trimming took 5 bases from V and 5 from J, leaving 11 bases between them. The CDR3 is CASSSTADQPQHF. CDR3 nucleotides: TGTGCCAGCAGTTCGACCGCTGATCAGCCCCAGCATTTT.

This chain links TRBV9 with TRBJ1-1, with 8 positions matching TRBD1. The germline V gene has CDR1 SGDLS and CDR2 YYNGEE. The CDR3 extends over 16 amino acids. V lost 1 base to trimming and J lost 7 bases; unmatched junction nucleotides: 12. The CDR3 bases are TGTGCCAGCAGCGTATCACCGTCAGGGGGCGTCGGTGAAGCTTTCTTT. It yields the protein CASSVSPSGGVGEAFF.

V is TRBV2 and J is TRBJ1-2; D remains ambiguous. Germline CDR1 and CDR2: SNHLY and FYNNEI. Trimming cost V 2 bases and J 3 bases, with 10 bases left between them. This CDR3 has 14 amino acids. CDR3 nucleotide sequence: TGTGCCAGCAGTGAAAAGGAAAGGGACTATGGCTACACCTTC. It yields the protein CASSEKERDYGYTF. Using reference TRBV2 and TRBJ1-2 for the parts outside the CDR3, the full variable domain is EPEVTQTPSHQVTQMGQEVILRCVPISNHLYFYWYRQILGQKVEFLVSFYNNEISEKSEIFDDQFSVERPDGSNFTLKIRSTKLEDSAMYFCASSEKERDYGYTFGSGTRLTVV.

This sequence joins TRBV5-4 and TRBJ1-1; D might be TRBD1 (6 bases). CDR3 size: 14 residues. Looked up from germline, CDR1 is SGHNT and CDR2 is YYREEE (reference sequence). V gave up 0 bases and J gave up 3 bases, with 9 bases separating them. The CDR3 DNA reads TGTGCCAGCAGCTTGGGGAGACAGGACACTGAAGCTTTCTTT. It specifies CASSLGRQDTEAFF.

A note on this clone: Since the CDR3 does not end with the conserved phenylalanine or tryptophan, this likely comes from a read error. No DNA is shown, since the ends of the CDR3 on it are uncertain; the CDR3 is the one TCRdb lists. The chain uses TRBV18 and TRBJ1-1; TRBD1, the table's D call, was not compared with the DNA. The CDR3 sequence runs 11 residues, both termini included. Per germline, CDR1 KGHSH and CDR2 LQKENI. CDR3 protein: CASSPITGTKR.

The chain uses TRBV7-6 and TRBJ2-2; 9 bases line up with TRBD2. The CDR3 loop spans 15 amino acids. Germline V gives CDR1 SGHVS, CDR2 FNYEAQ. The junction had 3 bases not matched to a gene; V was cut back by 6 bases and J by 1 base. The CDR3 spells CASRLLAGNTGELFF. The DNA of the CDR3 is TGTGCCAGCAGACTACTAGCGGGGAACACCGGGGAGCTGTTTTTT. Combining the CDR3 with reference TRBV7-6 and TRBJ2-2 gives the whole variable domain GAGVSQSPRYKVTKRGQDVALRCDPISGHVSLYWYRQALGQGPEFLTYFNYEAQQDKSGLPNDRFSAERPEGSISTLTIQRTEQRDSAMYRCASRLLAGNTGELFFGEGSRLTVL.

J is TRBJ2-3 and V is TRBV6-6, with D possibly being TRBD1 (6 bases). The CDR3 sequence is 14 residues long. Germline V gives CDR1 MNHNY, CDR2 SVGAGI (reference sequence). V was trimmed by 6 bases and J by 0 bases, leaving 10 bases between them. CDR3 sequence reads: CASRFGQSTDTQYF. The CDR3 DNA reads TGTGCCAGCAGGTTCGGACAGAGCACAGATACGCAGTATTTT.

The chain recombines TRBV5-4 with TRBJ2-7; 13 bases align to TRBD2. Losses at the gene ends were 3 bases for V and 6 bases for J; bases not matched to a gene: 3. Germline CDR1 SGHNT, CDR2 YYREEE (reference sequence). This CDR3 contains 14 residues. The CDR3 DNA reads as TGTGCCAGCAGCTCCAGGACTAGCGGGGGCGAGCAGTACTTC. This gives the protein CASSSRTSGGEQYF.

The V gene is TRBV27, the J gene TRBJ1-5, with D tentatively TRBD1 (6 bases). The CDR3 totals 13 residues. CDR1 MNHEY and CDR2 SMNVEV come from the germline V gene (reference sequence). V was clipped by 5 bases and J by 6 bases, with 11 bases between them. The CDR3 coding sequence is TGTGCCAGCAGTACAGGGATTGTTCAGCCCCAGCATTTT. It codes for CASSTGIVQPQHF.

The chain carries TRBV5-4 and TRBJ2-7; D is possibly TRBD2 (5 bases). V was pared by 1 base and J by 0 bases, with 14 bases between. The CDR3 is 16 residues long. Germline V gene lookup returns CDR1 SGHNT and CDR2 YYREEE (reference sequence). CDR3 amino acids: CASSLIATGNSYEQYF. The DNA of the CDR3 is TGTGCCAGCAGCTTGATCGCTACGGGAAACTCCTACGAGCAGTACTTC. The whole variable domain, remainder taken from reference TRBV5-4 and TRBJ2-7, is ETGVTQSPTHLIKTRGQQVTLRCSSQSGHNTVSWYQQALGQGPQFIFQYYREEENGRGNFPPRFSGLQFPNYSSELNVNALELDDSALYLCASSLIATGNSYEQYFGPGTRLTVT.